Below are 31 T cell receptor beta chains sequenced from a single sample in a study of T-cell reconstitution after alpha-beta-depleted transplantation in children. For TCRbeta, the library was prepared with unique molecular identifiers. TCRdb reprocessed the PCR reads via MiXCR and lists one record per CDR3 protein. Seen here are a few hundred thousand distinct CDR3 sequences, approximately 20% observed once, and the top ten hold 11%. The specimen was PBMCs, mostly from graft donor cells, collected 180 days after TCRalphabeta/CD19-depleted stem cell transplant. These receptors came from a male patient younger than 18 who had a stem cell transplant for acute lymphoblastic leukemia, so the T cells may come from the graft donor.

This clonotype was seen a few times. For the CDR3, the DNA is TGTGCCAGCAGACCCGAACAGGGGGCAATTATGGATGGCTACACCTTC. This translates into CASRPEQGAIMDGYTF. V gene TRBV27 combines with J gene TRBJ1-2, with 9 bases lining up with TRBD1. J was trimmed by 6 bases and V by 6 bases; bases with no gene match: 14. The CDR3 contains 16 residues. Germline CDR1 and CDR2: MNHEY and SMNVEV (reference sequence).

The CDR3 here is CASSLASDIGHEQYF. The CDR3 DNA reads TGTGCCAGCAGCTTAGCTAGTGACATAGGTCACGAGCAGTACTTC. The J gene is TRBJ2-7, the V gene TRBV7-2; the D is unclear. There are 15 residues in the CDR3. V was trimmed by 0 bases and J by 5 bases, leaving 14 bases between them. CDR1 is SGHTA and CDR2 is FQGNSA in the germline V gene. Complete variable domain (other parts from reference TRBV7-2 and TRBJ2-7): GAGVSQSPSNKVTEKGKDVELRCDPISGHTALYWYRQSLGQGLEFLIYFQGNSAPDKSGLPSDRFSAERTGGSVSTLTIQRTQQEDSAVYLCASSLASDIGHEQYFGPGTRLTVT.

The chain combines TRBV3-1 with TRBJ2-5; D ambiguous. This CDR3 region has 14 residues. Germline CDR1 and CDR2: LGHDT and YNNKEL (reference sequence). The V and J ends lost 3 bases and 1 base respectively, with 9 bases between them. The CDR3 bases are TGTGCCAGCAGCCAGGCAGATCTCCAAGAGACCCAGTACTTC. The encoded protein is CASSQADLQETQYF.

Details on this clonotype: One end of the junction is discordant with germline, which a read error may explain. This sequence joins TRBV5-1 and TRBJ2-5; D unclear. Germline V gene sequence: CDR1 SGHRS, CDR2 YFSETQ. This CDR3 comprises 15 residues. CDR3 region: CASSLVSGPQGTQYF. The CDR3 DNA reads TGCGCCAGCAGCTTGGTTTCCGGACCCCAAGGGACCCAGTACTTC.

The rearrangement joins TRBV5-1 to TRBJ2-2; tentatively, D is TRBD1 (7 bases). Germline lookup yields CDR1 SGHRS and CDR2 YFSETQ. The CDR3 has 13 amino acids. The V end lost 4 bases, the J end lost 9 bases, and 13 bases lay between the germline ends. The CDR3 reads CASSRQGGRELFF. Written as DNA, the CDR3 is TGCGCCAGCAGCAGACAGGGCGGGAGGGAGCTGTTTTTT.

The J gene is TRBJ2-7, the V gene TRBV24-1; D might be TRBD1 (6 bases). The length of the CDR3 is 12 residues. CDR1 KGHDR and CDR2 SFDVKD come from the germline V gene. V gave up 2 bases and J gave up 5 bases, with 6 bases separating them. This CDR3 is CATSDYRDEQYF. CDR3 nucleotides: TGTGCCACCAGTGATTACAGGGACGAGCAGTACTTC.

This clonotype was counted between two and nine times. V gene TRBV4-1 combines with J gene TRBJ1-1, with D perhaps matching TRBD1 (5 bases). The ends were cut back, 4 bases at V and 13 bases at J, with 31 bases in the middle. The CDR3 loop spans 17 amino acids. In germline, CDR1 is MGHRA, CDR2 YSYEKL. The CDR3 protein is CASSPVARKTRAKEGFF. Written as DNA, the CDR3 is TGCGCCAGCAGCCCCGTCGCGAGGAAAACCAGGGCCAAGGAGGGTTTCTTT.

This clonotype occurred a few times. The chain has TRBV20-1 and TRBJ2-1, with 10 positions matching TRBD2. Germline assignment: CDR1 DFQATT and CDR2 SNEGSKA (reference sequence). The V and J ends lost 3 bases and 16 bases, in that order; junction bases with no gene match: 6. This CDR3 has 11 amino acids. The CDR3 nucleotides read TGCAGTGCTAGGGATAGCGGGGGGTATTTCTTC. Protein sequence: CSARDSGGYFF.

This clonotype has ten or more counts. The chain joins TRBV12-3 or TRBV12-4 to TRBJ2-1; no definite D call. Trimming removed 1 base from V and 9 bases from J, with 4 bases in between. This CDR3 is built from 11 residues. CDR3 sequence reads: CASSLGLEQFF. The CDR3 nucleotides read TGTGCCAGCAGTTTAGGCCTTGAGCAGTTCTTC.

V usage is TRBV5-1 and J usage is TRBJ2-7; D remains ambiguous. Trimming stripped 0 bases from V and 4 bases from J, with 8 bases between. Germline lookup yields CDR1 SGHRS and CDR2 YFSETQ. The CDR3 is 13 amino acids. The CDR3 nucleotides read TGCGCCAGCAGCTTGGCCGGCAATTACGAGCAGTACTTC. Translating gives CASSLAGNYEQYF.

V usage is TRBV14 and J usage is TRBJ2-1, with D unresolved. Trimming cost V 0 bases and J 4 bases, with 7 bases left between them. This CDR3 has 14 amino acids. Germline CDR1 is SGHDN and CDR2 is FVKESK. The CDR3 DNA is TGTGCCAGCAGCCAAGATTCGAGGTACAATGAGCAGTTCTTC. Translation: CASSQDSRYNEQFF.

This CDR3 reads CASSEALGVAEQYF. In DNA, the CDR3 is TGTGCCAGCAGTGAAGCTCTAGGGGTTGCCGAGCAGTACTTC. The J gene is TRBJ2-7, the V gene TRBV6-1; D is perhaps TRBD1 (5 bases). Germline CDR1 MNHNS, CDR2 SASEGT. CDR3 size: 14 residues. Trimming stripped 0 bases from V and 6 bases from J, with 12 bases between.

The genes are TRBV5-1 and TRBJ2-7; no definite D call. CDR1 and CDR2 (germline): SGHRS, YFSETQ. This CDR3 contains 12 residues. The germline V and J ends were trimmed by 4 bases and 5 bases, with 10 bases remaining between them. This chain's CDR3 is CASSPESDEQYF. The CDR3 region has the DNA TGCGCCAGCAGCCCCGAGAGCGACGAGCAGTACTTC.

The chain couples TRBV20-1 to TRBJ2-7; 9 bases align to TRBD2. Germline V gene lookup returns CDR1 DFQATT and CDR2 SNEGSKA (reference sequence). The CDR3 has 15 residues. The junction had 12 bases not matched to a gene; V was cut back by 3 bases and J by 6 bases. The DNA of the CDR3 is TGCAGTGCTAGGTCATGGCGGGAGGGTCTCGGCGAGCAGTACTTC. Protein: CSARSWREGLGEQYF.

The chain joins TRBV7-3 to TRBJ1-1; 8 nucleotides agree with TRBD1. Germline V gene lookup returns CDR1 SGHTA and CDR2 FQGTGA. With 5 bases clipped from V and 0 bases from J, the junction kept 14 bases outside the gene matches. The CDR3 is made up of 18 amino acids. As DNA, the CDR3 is TGTGCCAGCAGCCCCTCCCTTGGGACAGGAGTGTTGAACACTGAAGCTTTCTTT. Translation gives CASSPSLGTGVLNTEAFF.

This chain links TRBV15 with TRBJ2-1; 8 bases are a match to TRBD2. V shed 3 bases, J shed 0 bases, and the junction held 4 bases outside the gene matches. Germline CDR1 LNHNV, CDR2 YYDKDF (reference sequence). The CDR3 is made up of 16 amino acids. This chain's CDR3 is CATSRASGSSYNEQFF. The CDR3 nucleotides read TGTGCCACCAGCAGGGCCAGCGGGAGCTCCTACAATGAGCAGTTCTTC. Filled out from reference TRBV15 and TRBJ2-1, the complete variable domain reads DAMVIQNPRYQVTQFGKPVTLSCSQTLNHNVMYWYQQKSSQAPKLLFHYYDKDFNNEADTPDNFQSRRPNTSFCFLDIRSPGLGDTAMYLCATSRASGSSYNEQFFGPGTRLTVL.

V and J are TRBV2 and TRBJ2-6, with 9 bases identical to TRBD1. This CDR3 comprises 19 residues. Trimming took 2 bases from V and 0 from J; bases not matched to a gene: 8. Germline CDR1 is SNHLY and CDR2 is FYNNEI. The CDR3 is CASSEQGTGWISGANVLTF. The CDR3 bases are TGTGCCAGCAGTGAACAGGGGACAGGGTGGATCTCTGGGGCCAACGTCCTGACTTTC.

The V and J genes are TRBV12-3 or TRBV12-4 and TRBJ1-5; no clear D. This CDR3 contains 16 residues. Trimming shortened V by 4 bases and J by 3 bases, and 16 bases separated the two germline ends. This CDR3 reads CASSSLQVNINQPQHF. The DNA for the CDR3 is TGTGCCAGCAGTTCCCTCCAGGTGAATATCAATCAGCCCCAGCATTTT.

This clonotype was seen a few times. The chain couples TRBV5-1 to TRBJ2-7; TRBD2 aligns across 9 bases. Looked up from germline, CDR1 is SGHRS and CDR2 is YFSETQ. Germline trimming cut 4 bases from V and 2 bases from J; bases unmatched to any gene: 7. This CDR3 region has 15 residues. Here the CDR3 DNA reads TGCGCCAGCAGCCTGTGGGCTAGCGGGGCCTACGAGCAGTACTTC. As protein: CASSLWASGAYEQYF.

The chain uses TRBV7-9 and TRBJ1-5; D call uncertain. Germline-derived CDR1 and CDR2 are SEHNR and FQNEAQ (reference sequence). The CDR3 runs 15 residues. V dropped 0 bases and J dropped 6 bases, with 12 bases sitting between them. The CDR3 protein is CASSLAAARGQPQHF. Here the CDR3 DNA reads TGTGCCAGCAGCTTAGCGGCGGCGCGGGGTCAGCCCCAGCATTTT.

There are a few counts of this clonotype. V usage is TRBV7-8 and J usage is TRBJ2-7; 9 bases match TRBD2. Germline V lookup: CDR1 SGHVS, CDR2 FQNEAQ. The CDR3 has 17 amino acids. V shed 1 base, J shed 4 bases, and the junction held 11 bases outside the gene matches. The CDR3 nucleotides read TGTGCCAGCAGCTTAGTTGGTAGCGGGAGAGGAAAGTACGAGCAGTACTTC. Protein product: CASSLVGSGRGKYEQYF.

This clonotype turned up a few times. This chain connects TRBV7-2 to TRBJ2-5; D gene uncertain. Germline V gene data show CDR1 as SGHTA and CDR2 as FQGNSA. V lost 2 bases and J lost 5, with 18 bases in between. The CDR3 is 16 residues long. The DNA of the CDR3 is TGTGCCAGCAGCTTACCCACCTTGGTAGGGCAGGAGACCCAGTACTTC. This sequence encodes CASSLPTLVGQETQYF.

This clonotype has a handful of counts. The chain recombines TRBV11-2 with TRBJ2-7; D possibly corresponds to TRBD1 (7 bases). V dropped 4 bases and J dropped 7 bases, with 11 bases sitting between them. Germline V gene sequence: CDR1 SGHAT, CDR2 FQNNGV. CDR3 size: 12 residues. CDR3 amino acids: CASSSQGREQYF. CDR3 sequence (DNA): TGTGCCAGCAGCTCACAGGGGAGGGAGCAGTACTTC. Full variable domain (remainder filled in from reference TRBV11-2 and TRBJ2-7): EAGVAQSPRYKIIEKRQSVAFWCNPISGHATLYWYQQILGQGPKLLIQFQNNGVVDDSQLPKDRFSAERLKGVDSTLKIQPAKLEDSAVYLCASSSQGREQYFGPGTRLTVT.

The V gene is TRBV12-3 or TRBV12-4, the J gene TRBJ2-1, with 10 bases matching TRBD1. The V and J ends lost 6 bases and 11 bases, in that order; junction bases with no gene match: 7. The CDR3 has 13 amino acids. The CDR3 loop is CASRWDRGGQQFF. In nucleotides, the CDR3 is TGTGCCAGCAGGTGGGACAGGGGTGGGCAGCAGTTCTTC.

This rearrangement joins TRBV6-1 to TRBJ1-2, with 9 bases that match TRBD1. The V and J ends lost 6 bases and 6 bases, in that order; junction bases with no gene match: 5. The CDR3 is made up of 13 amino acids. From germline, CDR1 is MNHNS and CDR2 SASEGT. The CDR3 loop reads CASSRDRGDGYTF. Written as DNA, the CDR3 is TGTGCCAGCAGCAGAGACAGGGGGGATGGCTACACCTTC.

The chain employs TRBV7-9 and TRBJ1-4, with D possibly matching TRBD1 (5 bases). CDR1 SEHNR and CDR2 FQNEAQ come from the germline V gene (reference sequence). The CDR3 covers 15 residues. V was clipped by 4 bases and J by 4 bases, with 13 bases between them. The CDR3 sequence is CASSSSEGLNEKLFF. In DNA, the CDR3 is TGTGCCAGCAGCTCCTCTGAGGGGCTTAATGAAAAACTGTTTTTT.

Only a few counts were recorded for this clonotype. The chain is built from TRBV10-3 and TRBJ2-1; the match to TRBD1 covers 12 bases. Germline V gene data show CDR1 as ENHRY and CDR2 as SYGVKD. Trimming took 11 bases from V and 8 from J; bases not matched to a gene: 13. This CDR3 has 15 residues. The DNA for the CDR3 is TGTGCCGCTAGAGGGGGGACAGGGGGCTTAGATGAGCAGTTCTTC. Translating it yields CAARGGTGGLDEQFF.

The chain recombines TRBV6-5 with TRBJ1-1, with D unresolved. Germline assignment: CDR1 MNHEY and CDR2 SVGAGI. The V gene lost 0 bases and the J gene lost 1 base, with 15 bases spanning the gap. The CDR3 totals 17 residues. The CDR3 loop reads CASSYSIVGAQNTEAFF. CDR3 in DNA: TGTGCCAGCAGTTACTCGATTGTAGGCGCCCAGAACACTGAAGCTTTCTTT.

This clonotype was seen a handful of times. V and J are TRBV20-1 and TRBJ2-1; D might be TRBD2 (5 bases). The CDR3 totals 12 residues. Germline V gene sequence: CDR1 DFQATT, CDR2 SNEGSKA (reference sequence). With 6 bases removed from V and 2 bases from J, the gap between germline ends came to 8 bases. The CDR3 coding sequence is TGCAGTGCCGGACTGCCCTACAATGAGCAGTTCTTC. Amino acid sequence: CSAGLPYNEQFF.

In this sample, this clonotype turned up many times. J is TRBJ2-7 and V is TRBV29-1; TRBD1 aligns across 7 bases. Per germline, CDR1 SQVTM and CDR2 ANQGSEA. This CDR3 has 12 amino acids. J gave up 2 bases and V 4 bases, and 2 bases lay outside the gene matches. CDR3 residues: CSVGQGAYEQYF. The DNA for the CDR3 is TGCAGCGTTGGCCAGGGGGCCTACGAGCAGTACTTC.

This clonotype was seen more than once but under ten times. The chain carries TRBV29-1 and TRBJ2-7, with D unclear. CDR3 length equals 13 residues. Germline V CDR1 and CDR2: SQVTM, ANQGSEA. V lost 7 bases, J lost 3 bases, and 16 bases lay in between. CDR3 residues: CSAKTAAGYEQYF. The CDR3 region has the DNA TGCAGCGCCAAGACTGCCGCAGGCTACGAGCAGTACTTC.